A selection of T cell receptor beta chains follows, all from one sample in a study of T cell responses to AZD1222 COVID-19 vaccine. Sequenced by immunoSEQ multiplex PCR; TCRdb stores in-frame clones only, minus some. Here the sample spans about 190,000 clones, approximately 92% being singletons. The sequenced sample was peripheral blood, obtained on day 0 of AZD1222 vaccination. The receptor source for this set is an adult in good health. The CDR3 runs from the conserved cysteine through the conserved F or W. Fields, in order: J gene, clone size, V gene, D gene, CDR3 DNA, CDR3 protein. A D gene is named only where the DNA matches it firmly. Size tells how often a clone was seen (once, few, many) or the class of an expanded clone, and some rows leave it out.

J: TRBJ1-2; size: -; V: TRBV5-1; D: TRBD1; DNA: TGCGCCAGCAGCCCAATGGGACAGGGGCCCTATGGCTACACCTTC; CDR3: CASSPMGQGPYGYTF
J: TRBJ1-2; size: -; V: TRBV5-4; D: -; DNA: TGTGCCAGCAGCTGGGACCCCGGGATTGACGGCTACACCTTC; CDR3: CASSWDPGIDGYTF
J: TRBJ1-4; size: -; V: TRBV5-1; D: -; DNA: TGCGCCAGCAGGAGGGGAGCCTCAACTAATGAAAAACTGTTTTTT; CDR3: CASRRGASTNEKLFF
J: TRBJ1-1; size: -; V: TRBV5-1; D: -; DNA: TGCGCCAGCAGCGTCACCCCCAACCCACGCTCGAGTGAAGCTTTCTTT; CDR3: CASSVTPNPRSSEAFF
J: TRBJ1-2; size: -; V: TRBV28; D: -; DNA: TGTGCCAGCAGTTTATCAAGATGGGGCTATGGCTACACCTTC; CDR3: CASSLSRWGYGYTF
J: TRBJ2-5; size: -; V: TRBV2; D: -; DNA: TGTGCCAGCAGGGTCCAAGAGACCCAGTACTTC; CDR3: CASRVQETQYF
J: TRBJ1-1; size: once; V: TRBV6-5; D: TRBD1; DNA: TGTGCCAGCACCCGAGACAGGGCGAACACTGAAGCTTTCTTT; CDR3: CASTRDRANTEAFF
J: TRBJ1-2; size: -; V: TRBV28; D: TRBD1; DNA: TGTGCCAGCAGTTGGGGACAGGACTATGGCTACACCTTC; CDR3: CASSWGQDYGYTF
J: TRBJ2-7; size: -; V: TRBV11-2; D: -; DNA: TGTGCCAGCAACCCCGGGGACTCCCTTGGCGAGCAGTACTTC; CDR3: CASNPGDSLGEQYF
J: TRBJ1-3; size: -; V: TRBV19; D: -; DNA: TGTGCCAGTACTCGCGGTGGAAACACCATATATTTT; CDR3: CASTRGGNTIYF
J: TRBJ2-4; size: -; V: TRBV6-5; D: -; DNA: TGTGCCAGCAGTTACCTGCCGGGGGCGCACAAAAACATTCAGTACTTC; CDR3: CASSYLPGAHKNIQYF
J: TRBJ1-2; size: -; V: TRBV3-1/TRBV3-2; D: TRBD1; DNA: TGTGCCAGCAGCCAAGATAACGGGGACAGGGGGAGAGGCTCGGCAGGCTACACCTTC; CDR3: CASSQDNGDRGRGSAGYTF
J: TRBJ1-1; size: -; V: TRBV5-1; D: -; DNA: TGCGCCAGCAGCCCGGGCGACGGGAACACTGAAGCTTTCTTT; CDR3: CASSPGDGNTEAFF
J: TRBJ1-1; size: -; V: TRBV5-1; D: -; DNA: TGCGCCAGCAGCCTGAGTCGTGGGGTGAACACTGAAGCTTTCTTT; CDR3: CASSLSRGVNTEAFF
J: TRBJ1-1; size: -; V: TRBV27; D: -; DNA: TGTGCCAGCAGCGTTGGGGGGCCAGGGGTGACTGAAGCTTTCTTT; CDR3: CASSVGGPGVTEAFF
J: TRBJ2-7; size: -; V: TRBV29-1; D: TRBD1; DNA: TGCAGCGCCAGCAGGGGGACCTACGAGCAGTACTTC; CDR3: CSASRGTYEQYF
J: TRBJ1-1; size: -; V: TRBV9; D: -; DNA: TGTGCCAGCAGCGTAGCTACAGGGCTTGCTGAAGAAACTTTCTTT; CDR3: CASSVATGLAEETFF
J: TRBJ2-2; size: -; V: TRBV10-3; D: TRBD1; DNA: TGTGCCATCAGTGAGTCTCTGACAGGGGACACCGGGGAGCTGTTTTTT; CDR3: CAISESLTGDTGELFF
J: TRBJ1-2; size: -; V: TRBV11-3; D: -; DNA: TGTGCCAGCAGCTTAAAGGGGCGAGGCTATGGCTACACCTTC; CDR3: CASSLKGRGYGYTF
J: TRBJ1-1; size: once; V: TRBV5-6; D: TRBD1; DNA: TGTGCCAGCAGCTTCCGGGACAGGGGGAACACTGAAGCTTTCTTT; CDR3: CASSFRDRGNTEAFF
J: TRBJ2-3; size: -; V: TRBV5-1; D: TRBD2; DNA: TGCGCCAGCAGCTCGGGACTAGCGGGGGGAACTAGCACAGATACGCAGTATTTT; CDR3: CASSSGLAGGTSTDTQYF
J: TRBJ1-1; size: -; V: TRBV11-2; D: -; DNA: TGTGCCAGCAGCTTATCCCGGGGGAACACTGAAGCTTTCTTT; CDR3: CASSLSRGNTEAFF
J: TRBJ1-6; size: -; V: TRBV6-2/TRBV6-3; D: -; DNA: TGTGCCAGCAGTCTCCAGGGACGGAACTCACCCCTCCACTTT; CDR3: CASSLQGRNSPLHF
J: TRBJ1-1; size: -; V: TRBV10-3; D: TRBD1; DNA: TGTGCCATCACGGGACAGGAACAAACTGAAGCTTTCTTT; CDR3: CAITGQEQTEAFF
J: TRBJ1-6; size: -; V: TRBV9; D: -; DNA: TGTGCCAGCAGCCCCCGGGAGGGTACTCCTAGCTCCTATAATTCACCCCTCCACTTT; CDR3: CASSPREGTPSSYNSPLHF
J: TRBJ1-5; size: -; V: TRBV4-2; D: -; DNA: TGTGCCAGCAGCCAAGGGTCGGAGGGTCAGCCCCAGCATTTT; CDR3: CASSQGSEGQPQHF
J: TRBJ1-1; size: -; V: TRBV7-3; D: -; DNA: TGTGCCAGCAGCTTAACGTCCGTCCCGGGAGAAGCTTTCTTT; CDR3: CASSLTSVPGEAFF
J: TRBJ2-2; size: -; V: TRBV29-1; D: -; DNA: TGCAGCGCCTCCGGGACCTTAAACACCGGGGAGCTGTTTTTT; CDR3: CSASGTLNTGELFF
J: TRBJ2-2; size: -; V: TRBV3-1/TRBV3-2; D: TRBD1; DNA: TGTGCCAGCAGCCAACCCGGGACAGGGGGTAACACCGGGGAGCTGTTTTTT; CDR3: CASSQPGTGGNTGELFF
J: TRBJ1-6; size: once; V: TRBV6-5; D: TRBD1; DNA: TGTGCCAGTCGTCCGTGGACAGGAAATTCACCCCTCCACTTT; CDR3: CASRPWTGNSPLHF
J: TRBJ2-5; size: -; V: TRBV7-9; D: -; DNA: TGTGCCAGCAGCTCTTGGACGGCGAAGGGGAGAGAGACCCAGTACTTC; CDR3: CASSSWTAKGRETQYF
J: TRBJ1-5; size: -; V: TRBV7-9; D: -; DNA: TGTGCCAGCAGTCCAGGCGTAGGGGGCAATCAGCCCCAGCATTTT; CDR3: CASSPGVGGNQPQHF
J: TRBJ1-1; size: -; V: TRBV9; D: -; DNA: TGTGCCAGCAGCGTTATGGACACGGGGGCCATGGAAGCTTTCTTT; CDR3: CASSVMDTGAMEAFF
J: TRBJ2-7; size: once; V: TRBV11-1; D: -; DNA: TGTGCCAGCCACGACGGGGGGCTGAACTACGAGCAGTACTTC; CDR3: CASHDGGLNYEQYF
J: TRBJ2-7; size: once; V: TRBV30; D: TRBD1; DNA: TGTGCCTGGCTGAGACAGGGTCCCTACGAGCAGTACTTC; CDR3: CAWLRQGPYEQYF
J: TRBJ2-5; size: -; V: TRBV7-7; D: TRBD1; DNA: TGTGCCAGCAGCCTGCGAGGGACAGGTGGTTCGGAGACCCAGTACTTC; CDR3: CASSLRGTGGSETQYF
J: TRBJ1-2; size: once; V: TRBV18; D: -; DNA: TGTGCCAGCTCGCCAAAGGGACACCCGGTGGGCTATGGCTACACCTTC; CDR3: CASSPKGHPVGYGYTF
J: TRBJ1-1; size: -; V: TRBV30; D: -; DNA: TGTGCCCTTTCACGCGGACGGGAAGCTTTCTTT; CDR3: CALSRGREAFF
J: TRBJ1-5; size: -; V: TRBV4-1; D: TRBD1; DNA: TGCGCCAGCAGCCACCCCCCGGGACAGGGCAATCAGCCCCAGCATTTT; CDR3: CASSHPPGQGNQPQHF
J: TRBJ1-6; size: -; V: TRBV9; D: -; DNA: TGTGCCAGCAGCGTAGGGGCGCGAGGTTCACCCCTCCACTTT; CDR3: CASSVGARGSPLHF
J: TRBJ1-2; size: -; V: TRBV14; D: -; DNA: TGTGCCAGCAGCCAAGTGAAGGTGGTCAGAGTTAACTATGGCTACACCTTC; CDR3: CASSQVKVVRVNYGYTF
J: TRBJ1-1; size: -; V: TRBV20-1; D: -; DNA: TGCAGTGCAAACACGGGTCCTGAAGCTTTCTTT; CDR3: CSANTGPEAFF
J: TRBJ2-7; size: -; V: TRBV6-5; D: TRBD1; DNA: TGTGCCAGCAGTTACTCGACAGGGGGCAGCGAGCAGTACTTC; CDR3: CASSYSTGGSEQYF
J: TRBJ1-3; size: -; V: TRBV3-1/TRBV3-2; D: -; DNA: TGTGCCAGCAGCCAAGGGATCCCGGGAAACACCATATATTTT; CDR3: CASSQGIPGNTIYF
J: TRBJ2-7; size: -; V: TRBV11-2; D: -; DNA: TGTGCCAGCAGCTTACGTCGGGTTTCCGACGGTTCCGAGCAGTACTTC; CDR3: CASSLRRVSDGSEQYF